Listed below are T cell receptor beta chains from one sample, sequenced in a study of cytomegalovirus exposure and HLA in healthy donors. Here immunoSEQ multiplex PCR was the method, and the copy in TCRdb shows in-frame clones only, minus some. Among 150,000 to 200,000 clones listed, around 75% were seen once. Sequenced: PBMCs. The receptor source for this set is a woman in her 50s in good health and CMV-seronegative. CDR3s include the opening cysteine and the closing phenylalanine or tryptophan. A D gene is named only where the DNA matches it firmly. Size values are once, few and many counts, or a class for expanded clones, and some rows have none.

DNA | CDR3 | size | J | D | V
TGTGCCAGCAGCGTAGCGGGTAATTCACCCCTCCACTTT | CASSVAGNSPLHF | . | TRBJ1-6 | . | TRBV9
TGTGCCAGCAGCAACCGGGACAGGGGCTCCTACGAGCAGTACTTC | CASSNRDRGSYEQYF | . | TRBJ2-7 | TRBD1 | TRBV6-5
TGTGCCAGCAGCTTGGCCATGCGGGGGGGAGAAGAGACCCAGTACTTC | CASSLAMRGGEETQYF | . | TRBJ2-5 | TRBD2 | TRBV5-4
TGTGCCAGCAGCTCGATCCCCCCGGGGACACCCTATGGCTACACCTTC | CASSSIPPGTPYGYTF | . | TRBJ1-2 | . | TRBV7-9
TGTGCCACCAGCAGAGGGGGACTAGCGGGACTCACCGGGGAGCTGTTTTTT | CATSRGGLAGLTGELFF | . | TRBJ2-2 | TRBD2 | TRBV15
TGTGCCAGCAGTTACCCAGGACAGGGTTCCTACGAGCAGTACTTC | CASSYPGQGSYEQYF | . | TRBJ2-7 | TRBD1 | TRBV6-6
TGTGCCAGCAGTCCTGGGGGGGGTCCAACTAATGAAAAACTGTTTTTT | CASSPGGGPTNEKLFF | . | TRBJ1-4 | . | TRBV28
TGCGCCAGCAGCTTGGACAGCCAAGAGACCCAGTACTTC | CASSLDSQETQYF | . | TRBJ2-5 | . | TRBV5-1
TGCGCCAGCAGCTTGGATGGGACAGGGGGGACCACTGAAGCTTTCTTT | CASSLDGTGGTTEAFF | once | TRBJ1-1 | TRBD1 | TRBV5-1
TGTGCCAGCAGCTTAGCCCCAAACACTGAAGCTTTCTTT | CASSLAPNTEAFF | . | TRBJ1-1 | . | TRBV7-2
TGTGCCAGCAGTATGACAGGGTATAGCAATCAGCCCCAGCATTTT | CASSMTGYSNQPQHF | . | TRBJ1-5 | TRBD1 | TRBV27
TGTGCCAGCAGCTCAGAGGGACTAGCGATCGGGGAGCTGTTTTTT | CASSSEGLAIGELFF | once | TRBJ2-2 | TRBD2 | TRBV7-2
TGTGCCAGCAGTTTTGGGGCTGAGCAGTACTTC | CASSFGAEQYF | . | TRBJ2-7 | . | TRBV27
TGTGCCAGCAGTGAAGAGGGGGACAGGGTGGACACTGAAGCTTTCTTT | CASSEEGDRVDTEAFF | few | TRBJ1-1 | TRBD1 | TRBV6-1
TGCGCCAGCAGCCAAGAAGCGGGACAGGGGGCGGAAGGCTACACCTTC | CASSQEAGQGAEGYTF | . | TRBJ1-2 | TRBD1 | TRBV4-3
TGTGCCAGCAGCTCCGGACAGGGAAAGACCCAGTACTTC | CASSSGQGKTQYF | . | TRBJ2-5 | TRBD1 | TRBV7-9
TGCGCCAGCAGCCCGGACAGGGCTACTGAAGCTTTCTTT | CASSPDRATEAFF | . | TRBJ1-1 | TRBD1 | TRBV5-1
TGTGCCAGCAGCAAAGAGAACTGGAGTTTC | CASSKENWSF | . | TRBJ2-4 | . | TRBV21-1
TGTGCCAGCAGTTTGGACAGGGGGGACTATGGCTACACCTTC | CASSLDRGDYGYTF | . | TRBJ1-2 | TRBD1 | TRBV28
TGTGCCAGCGGAATAGCGGGAGGGCCCGATGAGCAGTTCTTC | CASGIAGGPDEQFF | . | TRBJ2-1 | TRBD2 | TRBV6-1
TGTGCCACCAGCAAACAACTAGCGGGGGACGATACGCAGTATTTT | CATSKQLAGDDTQYF | . | TRBJ2-3 | TRBD2 | TRBV15
TGTGCCAGCACCCGACAGGGGGGACTAATGAACACTGAAGCTTTCTTT | CASTRQGGLMNTEAFF | . | TRBJ1-1 | TRBD1 | TRBV2
TGTGCCAGCAGTTTTCCGGAGCGCTACGAGCAGTACTTC | CASSFPERYEQYF | . | TRBJ2-7 | . | TRBV28
TGTGCCAGCAGCTTAGTTGTAGGGGTGGTCTCTGGGGCCAACGTCCTGACTTTC | CASSLVVGVVSGANVLTF | . | TRBJ2-6 | . | TRBV7-2
TGTGCCAGCAACCCGGGACTAGCTTTCGCCGGGGAGCTGTTTTTT | CASNPGLAFAGELFF | . | TRBJ2-2 | TRBD2 | TRBV9
TGTGCCAGCAGTACAGGCTCCTACAATGAGCAGTTCTTC | CASSTGSYNEQFF | . | TRBJ2-1 | . | TRBV6-9
TGTGCCAGCAGCTTGGGCTCCGGGACAGGGGCCGACGAGCAGTACTTC | CASSLGSGTGADEQYF | . | TRBJ2-7 | TRBD1 | TRBV7-9
TGTGCCAGCTCACCACGGACAGGAGGAAATTATCGCTCTGGAAACACCATATATTTT | CASSPRTGGNYRSGNTIYF | . | TRBJ1-3 | TRBD1 | TRBV18
TGTGCCAGCAGCTTATTGCGGGGGCCGGACACTGAAGCTTTCTTT | CASSLLRGPDTEAFF | . | TRBJ1-1 | . | TRBV7-9
TGTGCCAGCAGCTTAGAAACAGCTAATGAGCAGTTCTTC | CASSLETANEQFF | . | TRBJ2-1 | . | TRBV7-2
TGTGCCAGCAGCGCACACGGGACAGGGAATCAGCCCCAGCATTTT | CASSAHGTGNQPQHF | . | TRBJ1-5 | TRBD1 | TRBV9
TGCGCCAGCAGCTATCGGACAGGGCAAATATCAGGGGATACGCAGTATTTT | CASSYRTGQISGDTQYF | . | TRBJ2-3 | TRBD1 | TRBV5-1
TGTGCCTGGAGTACTGGGCTGGGGGGGGGCGAGTTTGGGAACACTGAAGCTTTCTTT | CAWSTGLGGGEFGNTEAFF | . | TRBJ1-1 | . | TRBV30
TGTGCCTACGCGGGACGCACCGGGGAGCTGTTTTTT | CAYAGRTGELFF | . | TRBJ2-2 | . | TRBV30
TGTGCCAGCAGTGAAGCGTTAGGCGGGGTACGAGAGACCCAGTACTTC | CASSEALGGVRETQYF | . | TRBJ2-5 | . | TRBV6-1
TGTGCCAGCAGTTTCAGGGGAGCTAATGAAAAACTGTTTTTT | CASSFRGANEKLFF | few | TRBJ1-4 | . | TRBV2
TGTGCCAGCAGTTACAGTCAGGGTAAAAACTATGGCTACACCTTC | CASSYSQGKNYGYTF | . | TRBJ1-2 | . | TRBV6-5
TGTGCCAGCAGCGTGGGACAGGTCAATGAGCAGTTCTTC | CASSVGQVNEQFF | . | TRBJ2-1 | TRBD1 | TRBV5-6
TGTGCCAGCTCACCAGGCGGGGCTCCAGAGACCCAGTACTTC | CASSPGGAPETQYF | few | TRBJ2-5 | . | TRBV18
TGCGCCAGCAGCTTGGTTGTGGGGCCCGATGAAAAACTGTTTTTT | CASSLVVGPDEKLFF | . | TRBJ1-4 | . | TRBV5-1
TGTGCCAGCAGTATGATGCCCGGGGACACCGGGGAGCTGTTTTTT | CASSMMPGDTGELFF | . | TRBJ2-2 | . | TRBV6-4
TGTGCCAGCAGCGTAGTAGCGGGGCGGAGTGAAGCTTTCTTT | CASSVVAGRSEAFF | few | TRBJ1-1 | . | TRBV9
TGTGCCAGCAGCCCCCGGGAGGGCTATGGCTACACCTTC | CASSPREGYGYTF | once | TRBJ1-2 | . | TRBV6-5
TGTGCCAGTAGTCGGAATTCACCCCTCCACTTT | CASSRNSPLHF | . | TRBJ1-6 | . | TRBV19
TGTGCCAGCAGCTCCCGGGGATGGAACTCTGGAAACACCATATATTTT | CASSSRGWNSGNTIYF | . | TRBJ1-3 | . | TRBV7-9
TGTGCCAGCAGTTACGGCACATCTGGGGCCAACGTCCTGACTTTC | CASSYGTSGANVLTF | . | TRBJ2-6 | . | TRBV6-5
TGTGCCAGCGGCGGCCAAGCTTTCTTT | CASGGQAFF | once | TRBJ1-1 | . | TRBV28
TGCGCCAGCCACGCGGGGGGCCGTGGCTACACCTTC | CASHAGGRGYTF | few | TRBJ1-2 | . | TRBV5-1
TGTGCCAGTTCGACTCCAATAACCGGTTCACCCCTCCACTTT | CASSTPITGSPLHF | . | TRBJ1-6 | . | TRBV19
TGTGCCAGCAGTCTTAAACAGGGGGCTGGCGGCTACACCTTC | CASSLKQGAGGYTF | . | TRBJ1-2 | TRBD1 | TRBV2